This TCR beta chain was sequenced in a study of T cell repertoires in cytomegalovirus infection. Overall study: Both a matching HLA type and CMV infection were indicated by public TCR beta signatures. Findings of the study overall: Across the ex vivo response, the dominant clonotypes were HLA-C-restricted CMV-specific TCR beta clonotypes.

TCRdb re-called the reads through MiXCR, storing one row per CDR3 protein. The sample includes about 500,000 distinct CDR3 sequences, 33% of them seen just once. This clonotype was counted ten times or more. Its specificity is not known. Trimming took 5 bases from V and 1 from J; bases not matched to a gene: 4. The CDR3 runs to 14 residues. The germline V gene has CDR1 SGHTA and CDR2 FQGNSA. The chain employs TRBV7-2 and TRBJ2-5; 7 bases map to TRBD1. The receptor comes from a human donor in good health (CMV status not recorded). Some clones in this sample may be carry-over from other donors' samples. Sequencing was performed on cultured PBMCs, taken from culture after CMV antigen stimulation. This CDR3 reads CASSRGQSQETQYF. DNA of the CDR3: TGTGCCAGCAGCCGGGGACAGAGCCAAGAGACCCAGTACTTC.